This TCR beta chain was recovered during a study of T cells in Graves' hyperthyroidism and ophthalmopathy (dated by TCRdb to about 2019). In the study overall: Peripheral blood was sampled at the time of initial diagnosis, prior to any treatment. To identify TCR V-J signatures that set the groups apart, the researchers used a discovery cohort of 100 patients, made up of about 44 with Graves' ophthalmopathy and about 60 with stable Graves' hyperthyroidism. Prospective prediction of ophthalmopathy was tested in an independent validation cohort of some 19 hyperthyroidism patients and around 16 patients who later progressed to ophthalmopathy. The approximately 98 discovery patients were randomly divided into training and test sets at a 7:3 ratio. In addition, the study compared T-cell repertoires in thyroid tissue and in blood from six Graves' hyperthyroidism patients. After sampling, hyperthyroidism patients received methimazole starting at 30 mg daily, and ophthalmopathy patients received high-dose intravenous methylprednisolone. The paper reports TCR Vbeta CDR3 sequencing of over 120 peripheral blood samples: fewer than 50 ophthalmopathy, some 80 hyperthyroidism and approximately 17 progressor patients. Overall results and qualifications from the work: No statistical method was used to set the sample size in advance, and investigators knew the group allocation. A 13 V-J signature model separated ophthalmopathy from stable hyperthyroidism, with just over 85% sensitivity and about 81% specificity in cross-validation and 80%/75% in testing. Blood samples also contained most of the expanded thyroid clonotypes (frequency above 0.001), which suggests that blood repertoires may reflect thyroid immune responses. In validation, the model predicted progression to ophthalmopathy a median of roughly 6.1 months before onset, with 65% to 71% sensitivity and about 72% specificity.

The TCR beta CDR3 regions were amplified from the RNA transcripts. A first-round RT-PCR of the TCR CDR3 used the HTBI primer set with the Qiagen OneStep RT-PCR kit. The libraries were constructed in a second round of multiplex PCR and then size-selected and purified. Sequencing of the libraries was done on an Illumina HiSeq2000 using paired-end 100 bp reads. In the paper's pipeline: Raw data were processed with SOAPnuke, discarding reads with adapters, uncalled bases, mean Phred below 15, or no exact constant-primer or identifier match. COPE v1.2.5 was used to merge high-quality paired reads, and clonotypes were defined as unique nucleotide sequences. MiTCR v1.1 was used to align clonotypes to the IMGT TRBV, TRBD and TRBJ reference segments. The analysis included only V-J combinations with a frequency above 0.0001, which together covered 99% to 99.2% of the repertoires. A TCS score was defined as the ratio of F50 (clonal expansion) to E x V (chaos), with BLOSUM62-based TCRdist applied between CDR3 peptides within each V-J. Welch's t-statistics and random forest reduced several hundred V-J features to 10 to 15, which were used in a naive Bayes classifier (R e1071). The Morisita-Horn index was used to measure how similar the thyroid and blood repertoires were. The public reads were reprocessed in TCRdb via fastp at Q25 and MiXCR, keeping in-frame beta chains. Entries are consolidated by CDR3 protein sequence, retaining the most common genes and DNA. V and J calls and clone size were set by TCRdb, not the authors. The sample profile shows roughly 700,000 distinct CDR3 sequences; under 45% of them were found once. The ten largest account for around a third of the sample.

Turning to this clonotype: This receptor's antigen is unknown. Base qualities are not recorded, but no much larger clone differs from it by a single base.

Stable Graves' hyperthyroidism was defined as the absence of progression to ophthalmopathy over 18 months of follow-up. Hyperthyroidism patients were aged 18 to 65 years and newly diagnosed, with disease duration of less than 2 months. Patients with uncontrolled infections, other autoimmune diseases, pregnancy or lactation were excluded. Diagnoses were established on the basis of clinical symptoms, serum thyroxine and TRAb, thyroid ultrasound, and orbital computed tomography. PBMCs were separated from roughly 9.6 ml of fresh peripheral blood using Ficoll-Paque density gradient centrifugation. Total RNA was extracted with Trizol reagent, and quality was checked on an Agilent 2100 Bioanalyzer. Sequenced: blood. The clonotype was recovered from a woman aged 40 to 50 with Graves' hyperthyroidism.

The CDR3 in this case is CASGGQGNTGELFF. The DNA sequence reads TGTGCCAGCGGGGGACAGGGGAACACCGGGGAGCTGTTTTTT. The V and J genes are TRBV11-2 and TRBJ2-2, with 9 middle bases fitting TRBD1. At the junction V is shortened by 8 bases and J by 1 base; bases outside the gene matches: 2. The CDR1 and CDR2 encoded by the germline V gene are SGHAT and FQNNGV. The CDR3 goes from the cysteine to the phenylalanine over 14 residues. Only the CDR3 portion is preserved as DNA: 42 bases, with reading frame beginning at the first base. Extended through the reference TRBV11-2 and TRBJ2-2 proteins, this CDR3 yields the full variable domain: EAGVAQSPRYKIIEKRQSVAFWCNPISGHATLYWYQQILGQGPKLLIQFQNNGVVDDSQLPKDRFSAERLKGVDSTLKIQPAKLEDSAVYLCASGGQGNTGELFFGEGSRLTVL.